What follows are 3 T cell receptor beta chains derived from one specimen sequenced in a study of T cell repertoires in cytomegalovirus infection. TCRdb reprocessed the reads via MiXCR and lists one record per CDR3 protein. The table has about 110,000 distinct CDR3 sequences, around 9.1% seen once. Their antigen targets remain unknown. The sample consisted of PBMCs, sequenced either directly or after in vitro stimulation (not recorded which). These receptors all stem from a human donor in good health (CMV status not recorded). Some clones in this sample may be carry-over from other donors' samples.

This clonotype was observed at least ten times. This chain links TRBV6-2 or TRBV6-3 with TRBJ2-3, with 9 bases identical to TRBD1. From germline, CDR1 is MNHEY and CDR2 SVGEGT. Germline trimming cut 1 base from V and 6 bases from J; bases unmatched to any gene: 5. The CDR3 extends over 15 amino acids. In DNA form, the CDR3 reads TGTGCCAGCAGTTACTTACAGGGGGCAACTGATACGCAGTATTTT. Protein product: CASSYLQGATDTQYF.

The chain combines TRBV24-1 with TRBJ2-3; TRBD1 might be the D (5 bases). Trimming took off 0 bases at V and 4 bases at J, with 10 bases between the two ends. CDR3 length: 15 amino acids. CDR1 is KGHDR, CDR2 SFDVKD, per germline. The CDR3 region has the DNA TGTGCCACCAGTGATTTGCCGCAAGGGGCAGATACGCAGTATTTT. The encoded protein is CATSDLPQGADTQYF.

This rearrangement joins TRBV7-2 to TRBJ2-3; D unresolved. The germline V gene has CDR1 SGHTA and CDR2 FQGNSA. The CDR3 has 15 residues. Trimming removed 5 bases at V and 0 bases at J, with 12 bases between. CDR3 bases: TGTGCCAGCAGCCCCCGACTGCGAAGCACAGATACGCAGTATTTT. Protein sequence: CASSPRLRSTDTQYF.